What follows are 7 T cell receptor beta chains derived from one specimen sequenced in a study of cytomegalovirus exposure and HLA in healthy donors (dated by TCRdb to 2015 to 2018). Library method: the immunoSEQ multiplex PCR assay. The multiplex PCR relied on a mix of 60 forward primers for TCR Vbeta segments and 13 reverse primers for TCR Jbeta segments. The immuneACCESS repertoire file appears here via TCRdb, limited to in-frame rearrangements. These files lack a portion of the clones; in checked studies, under half of the deficit traces to unresolved V genes, and the cause of the others is not known. This sample holds about 160,000 clones; roughly four fifths were observed only once. The leading ten clones occupy roughly 4.5% of the sample. Sequencing was done on a sample of PBMCs. Receptor source: a man aged 50-60 years in good health and CMV-seropositive.

The chain joins TRBV5-6 to TRBJ2-7, with D perhaps TRBD1 (6 bases). The CDR3 covers 16 residues. Trimming stripped 4 bases from V and 2 bases from J, with 19 bases between. The germline V gene has CDR1 SGHDT and CDR2 YYEEEE. The CDR3 sequence: CASSTRQEWSAYEQYF. CDR3 in DNA: TGTGCCAGCAGCACCAGACAGGAATGGTCCGCCTACGAGCAGTACTTC.

To note about this clone: An end of the junction differs from the germline gene, which may be a read error. This rearrangement joins TRBV6-5 to TRBJ1-5; a weak D match, TRBD1 (6 bases). The germline V gene encodes CDR1 MNHEY and CDR2 SVGAGI. CDR3 length: 14 residues. This CDR3 reads CASNQAGTNQPRHF. The DNA of the CDR3 is TGTGCCAGCAACCAAGCCGGGACAAATCAGCCCCGGCATTTT.

This sequence joins TRBV9 and TRBJ2-1; TRBD2 is a possible D gene (6 bases). The CDR3 is made up of 15 amino acids. The V gene's germline CDR1 is SGDLS and CDR2 YYNGEE. Trimming shortened V by 2 bases and J by 0 bases, and 9 bases separated the two germline ends. The CDR3 protein is CASSVGTYSYNEQFF. In DNA form, the CDR3 reads TGTGCCAGCAGCGTCGGGACTTACTCCTACAATGAGCAGTTCTTC.

The chain uses TRBV25-1 and TRBJ1-4, with 9 bases identical to TRBD1. This CDR3 is built from 15 residues. After removal of 2 bases from V and 5 bases from J, the junction contained 3 bases not matched to a gene. Germline V gene sequence: CDR1 MGHDK, CDR2 SYGVNS. In DNA form, the CDR3 reads TGTGCCAGCAGTGAACCGGGACAGGGAAATGAAAAACTGTTTTTT. Its protein product is CASSEPGQGNEKLFF.

This clone has more than one count but fewer than ten. V gene TRBV6-5 combines with J gene TRBJ1-5; 10 bases align to TRBD1. V was pared by 0 bases and J by 5 bases, with 1 base of the junction left unmatched. Germline V CDR1 and CDR2: MNHEY, SVGAGI. The CDR3 loop spans 15 amino acids. The CDR3 sequence is CASSYSTGGDQPQHF. The CDR3 nucleotides read TGTGCCAGCAGTTACTCGACAGGGGGCGATCAGCCCCAGCATTTT.

This clone was found once. V is TRBV15 and J is TRBJ2-5; 10 bases line up with TRBD1. The V and J ends lost 2 bases and 3 bases, in that order; junction bases with no gene match: 3. Germline V gene sequence: CDR1 LNHNV, CDR2 YYDKDF (reference sequence). CDR3 size: 15 residues. For the CDR3, the DNA is TGTGCCACCAGCAGAAGACAGGGGGCTGAAGAGACCCAGTACTTC. Translated, it gives CATSRRQGAEETQYF.

V and J are TRBV29-1 and TRBJ2-5, with 7 bases that match TRBD1. The end of the DNA fits TRBJ2-7 better, so the J call may be wrong. The germline CDR1 and CDR2 sequences are SQVTM and ANQGSEA. The CDR3 is 12 residues long. The CDR3: CSSQGAGGEQYF. The CDR3 DNA is TGCAGCTCACAAGGGGCAGGGGGCGAGCAGTACTTC.